This TCR beta chain was captured by sequencing in a study of shared clonotypes between healthy human individuals. The donors were all Caucasian adults (living in Nashville, Tennessee). V trimming: 8 bases; J trimming: 5 bases; junction bases outside the gene matches: 12. The CDR3 is 15 residues long. At deep level, the assay was performed. PCR replicates performed on unsorted PBMC used approximately 310 ng DNA, roughly 27,000 T cell genomes. Clones were read by immunoSEQ multiplex PCR, and TCRdb kept only the in-frame ones, dropping some. The profile shows about 87,000 clones, roughly 45% of them singletons.

This chain joins TRBV5-3 and TRBJ2-7; 11 bases are a match to TRBD2. TRBV5-3 is recorded as an ORF, its role being uncertain. The sample consisted of PBMCs. The sequence derives from a woman in her forties in good health. Some clones in this sample may be carry-over from other donors' samples. CDR3 in amino acids: CASTGLAGGSHEQYF. The CDR3 DNA sequence: TGTGCCAGCACCGGGCTAGCGGGAGGATCCCACGAGCAGTACTTC.